The sequence of this TCR beta chain was determined in a study of T cells in Graves' hyperthyroidism and ophthalmopathy. The TCR beta CDR3 regions underwent amplification using RNA transcripts as the source. Primed by the HTBI set, a first-round RT-PCR was run on the TCR CDR3. TCRdb re-derived calls from the multiplex PCR reads in MiXCR, one entry per CDR3 protein. This table has under 300,000 distinct CDR3 sequences, approximately 15% appearing once. The germline V gene has CDR1 MDHEN and CDR2 SYDVKM. V was shortened by 6 bases and J by 4 bases, with 12 bases between the two germline ends. This CDR3 spans 13 amino acids.

The chain couples TRBV28 to TRBJ1-1, with D perhaps TRBD1 (5 bases). Sequenced sample: blood. This clonotype was sampled from a middle-aged woman with Graves' hyperthyroidism that later progressed to Graves' ophthalmopathy. CDR3 in DNA: TGTGCCAGCAGACACCCAGGGTTCACTGAAGCTTTCTTT. Amino acids: CASRHPGFTEAFF.